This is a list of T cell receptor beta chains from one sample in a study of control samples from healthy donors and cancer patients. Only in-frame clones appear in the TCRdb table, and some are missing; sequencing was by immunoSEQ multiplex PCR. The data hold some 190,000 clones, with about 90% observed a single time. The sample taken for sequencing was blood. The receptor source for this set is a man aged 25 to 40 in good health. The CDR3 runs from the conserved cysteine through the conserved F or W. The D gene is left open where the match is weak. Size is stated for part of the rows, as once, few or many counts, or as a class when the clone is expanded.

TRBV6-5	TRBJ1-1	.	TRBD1	CASRETGWVTEAFF	TGTGCCAGCAGAGAGACAGGGTGGGTCACTGAAGCTTTCTTT
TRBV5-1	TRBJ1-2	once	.	CASSLLGKPLLGYTF	TGCGCCAGCAGCTTGTTGGGGAAACCGCTCCTTGGCTACACCTTC
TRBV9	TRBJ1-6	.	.	CASSVAWNSPLHF	TGTGCCAGCAGCGTAGCTTGGAATTCACCCCTCCACTTT
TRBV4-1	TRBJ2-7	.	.	CASSQARIGGDEQYF	TGCGCCAGCAGCCAGGCGAGGATCGGTGGCGACGAGCAGTACTTC
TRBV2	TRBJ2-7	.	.	CASRGEYF	TGTGCCAGCAGAGGGGAGTACTTC
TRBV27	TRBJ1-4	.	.	CASSLVPRDEKLFF	TGTGCCAGCAGTTTAGTACCCAGGGATGAAAAACTGTTTTTT
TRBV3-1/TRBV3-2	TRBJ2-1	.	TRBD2	CASSLGTSGYNEQFF	TGTGCCAGCAGCCTCGGGACTAGCGGGTACAATGAGCAGTTCTTC
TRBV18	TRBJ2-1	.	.	CASSPPVTPPNEQFF	TGTGCCAGCTCACCACCCGTGACTCCTCCCAATGAGCAGTTCTTC
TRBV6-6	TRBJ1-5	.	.	CASSQDGRNQPQHF	TGTGCCAGCAGCCAAGACGGACGCAATCAGCCCCAGCATTTT
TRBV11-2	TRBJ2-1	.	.	CASSLPRGPGTSYNEQFF	TGTGCCAGCAGCTTGCCTCGAGGACCAGGGACCTCCTACAATGAGCAGTTCTTC
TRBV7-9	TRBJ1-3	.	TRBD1	CASSLEGTDGRGRNTIYF	TGTGCCAGCAGCTTAGAGGGGACAGACGGCCGCGGGCGAAACACCATATATTTT
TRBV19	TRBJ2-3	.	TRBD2	CATRGGGPFDTDTQYF	TGTGCCACCAGAGGCGGGGGACCGTTCGACACAGATACGCAGTATTTT
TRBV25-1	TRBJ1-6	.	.	CASSVGGRNSPLHF	TGTGCCAGCAGTGTAGGAGGTAGGAATTCACCCCTCCACTTT
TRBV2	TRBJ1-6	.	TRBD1	CASSARGRNSPLHF	TGTGCCAGCAGTGCCAGGGGGCGGAATTCACCCCTCCACTTT
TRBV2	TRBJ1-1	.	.	CASSATTENTEAFF	TGTGCCAGCAGTGCGACAACCGAGAACACTGAAGCTTTCTTT
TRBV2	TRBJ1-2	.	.	CASSEDMGRVYGYTF	TGTGCCAGCAGTGAAGATATGGGACGTGTCTATGGCTACACCTTC
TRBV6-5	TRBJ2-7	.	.	CASMGYQIYEQYF	TGTGCCAGCATGGGTTACCAAATCTACGAGCAGTACTTC
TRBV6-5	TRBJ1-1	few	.	CASSRRRGFITEAFF	TGTGCCAGCAGTCGTCGCAGGGGATTTATCACTGAAGCTTTCTTT
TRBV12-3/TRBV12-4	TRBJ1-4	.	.	CASSNWGEKLFF	TGTGCCAGCTCAAACTGGGGTGAAAAACTGTTTTTT